This T cell receptor (beta chain) was identified during a study of T-cell memory formation after mild COVID-19. TCRdb reanalysed the 5' RACE reads using MiXCR and keeps one entry per CDR3 protein. The repertoire holds about 270,000 distinct CDR3 sequences, with 15% to 20% as singletons. The receptor's source is a man younger than 30 who had mild COVID-19 (a few samples of this study predate the infection). Cell type and time point are not known. The sample consisted of PBMCs or a T cell subset sorted from them (not recorded which).

The DNA for the CDR3 is TGCGCCAGCAGCCATAAACTTGGGGGCTCCCAAGAGACCCAGTACTTC. Its translation is CASSHKLGGSQETQYF. The chain uses TRBV4-1 and TRBJ2-5; tentatively, D is TRBD1 (6 bases). The germline V gene has CDR1 MGHRA and CDR2 YSYEKL. The CDR3 has 16 residues. V dropped 3 bases and J dropped 1 base, with 15 bases sitting between them.